A selection of T cell receptor beta chains follows, all from one sample in a study of blood T cell dynamics during melanoma immunotherapy. Method: immunoSEQ multiplex PCR; TCRdb's copy keeps in-frame clones and lacks some. The data contain some 450 clones, around 68% of them singletons. Sequencing was performed on central memory CD8+ T cells from blood, taken from a patient treated with checkpoint blockade. All receptors derive from a human donor with melanoma. Each CDR3 is given with its conserved first and last residue. Fields, in order: clone size, J gene, D gene, V gene, CDR3 protein, CDR3 DNA. A D gene is named only where the DNA matches it firmly. For some rows the clone size is stated as once, few or many, or as a class when expanded; others skip it.

>.|TRBJ1-5|.|TRBV5-6
CASSLGGDNQPQHF
TGTGCCAGCAGCTTAGGTGGGGATAATCAGCCCCAGCATTTT
>.|TRBJ1-1|TRBD1|TRBV2
CASRGDRAAEAFF
TGTGCCAGCAGGGGGGACAGGGCGGCTGAAGCTTTCTTT
>.|TRBJ1-1|.|TRBV2
CASSEALRGPMNTEAFF
TGTGCCAGCAGTGAAGCGCTTCGGGGTCCCATGAACACTGAAGCTTTCTTT
>.|TRBJ1-1|TRBD1|TRBV6-5
CASSSTGGATEAFF
TGTGCCAGCAGTTCCACAGGGGGGGCCACTGAAGCTTTCTTT
>once|TRBJ1-5|TRBD1|TRBV18
CASSPSTGVNQPQHF
TGTGCCAGCTCACCCTCCACAGGGGTCAATCAGCCCCAGCATTTT
>.|TRBJ2-7|.|TRBV6-6
CASSYGPSVGAEQYF
TGTGCCAGCAGTTACGGGCCTAGCGTGGGGGCCGAGCAGTACTTC
>.|TRBJ2-7|.|TRBV18
CASSSGVGSYEQYF
TGTGCCAGCTCATCGGGGGTCGGCTCCTACGAGCAGTACTTC
>.|TRBJ2-7|TRBD2|TRBV6-1
CASSEEASGSYEQYF
TGTGCCAGCAGTGAAGAGGCTAGCGGATCCTACGAGCAGTACTTC
>.|TRBJ1-2|TRBD1|TRBV2
CASKLTIGTGNYGYTF
TGTGCCAGCAAATTGACTATCGGGACAGGGAACTATGGCTACACCTTC
>.|TRBJ1-1|.|TRBV19
CASSSQELNTEAFF
TGTGCCAGTAGTTCACAGGAGTTGAACACTGAAGCTTTCTTT
>.|TRBJ1-4|.|TRBV5-6
CASSGGIKGEKLFF
TGTGCCAGCAGCGGCGGGATAAAAGGTGAAAAACTGTTTTTT
>once|TRBJ2-7|.|TRBV6-5
CASSYRDTYEQYF
TGTGCCAGCAGTTACCGGGACACCTACGAGCAGTACTTC
>.|TRBJ1-3|.|TRBV4-1
CASSQDPPSSWDTIYF
TGCGCCAGCAGCCAAGACCCTCCAAGCAGTTGGGACACCATATATTTT
>.|TRBJ2-7|.|TRBV10-3
CAISESIIMGSSYEQYF
TGTGCCATCAGTGAGTCTATTATTATGGGTAGCTCCTACGAGCAGTACTTC
>few|TRBJ2-7|TRBD2|TRBV28
CASSLPARGGSYEQYF
TGTGCCAGCAGTTTACCCGCCCGGGGAGGGTCCTACGAGCAGTACTTC
>few|TRBJ1-1|.|TRBV4-3
CASSQSLGATEAFF
TGCGCCAGCAGCCAAAGTCTGGGGGCCACTGAAGCTTTCTTT
>.|TRBJ1-4|.|TRBV21-1
CASSPVARQGPSANEKLFF
TGTGCCAGCAGTCCCGTGGCGAGACAGGGACCCTCCGCTAATGAAAAACTGTTTTTT
>.|TRBJ2-7|TRBD1|TRBV5-1
CASSLGKGQGVRNEQYF
TGCGCCAGCAGCTTGGGTAAGGGACAGGGGGTGAGAAACGAGCAGTACTTC
>.|TRBJ1-1|.|TRBV6-5
CASSYSVEVNTEAFF
TGTGCCAGCAGTTATTCGGTTGAGGTGAACACTGAAGCTTTCTTT